Presented here are 32 T cell receptor beta chains from one specimen sequenced in a study. The TRBV12-4/TRBJ1-2 clonotypes were amplified using barcode primers with ligated adaptors. Via MiXCR, TCRdb re-called the multiplex PCR reads, giving one row per CDR3 protein. Here the sample spans about 950 distinct CDR3 sequences, 8% to 9.5% being singletons. The sample comprised naive CD4+ T cells sorted from blood. The subset is: naive CD4+ T cells, CD4+CD45RA+CD25-. These receptors came from a female donor with breast cancer.

In its sample, this clonotype ranks as medium-sized. The genes are TRBV12-3 or TRBV12-4 and TRBJ1-2; TRBD1 is a possible D gene (5 bases). This CDR3 spans 14 amino acids. V dropped 2 bases and J dropped 4 bases, with 11 bases sitting between them. The CDR3 region is CASSLRGRIYGYTF. In DNA, the CDR3 is TGTGCCAGCAGTTTAAGGGGAAGGATCTATGGCTACACCTTC.

This chain uses TRBV12-3 or TRBV12-4 with TRBJ1-2, with 7 positions matching TRBD1. The trim removed 5 bases at V and 4 bases at J, leaving 4 bases unmatched. The CDR3 totals 13 residues. The CDR3 loop reads CASSDRVGYGYTF. In DNA, the CDR3 is TGTGCCAGCAGTGACAGGGTAGGCTATGGCTACACCTTC.

The chain joins TRBV12-3 or TRBV12-4 to TRBJ1-2; a possible D gene is TRBD1 (6 bases). Trimming took off 4 bases at V and 7 bases at J, with 10 bases between the two ends. The CDR3 is made up of 12 amino acids. The CDR3 loop is CASSSTGFGYTF. The CDR3 DNA is TGTGCCAGCAGTTCAACAGGGTTTGGCTACACCTTC.

This clonotype was picked up many times. The CDR3 DNA reads as TGTGCCAGCAGTTCACAACAGGGATGGGGCTACACCTTC. Protein sequence: CASSSQQGWGYTF. The chain combines TRBV12-3 or TRBV12-4 with TRBJ1-2; TRBD1 might be the D (6 bases). V lost 4 bases to trimming and J lost 8 bases, with 14 bases between them. CDR3 length equals 13 residues.

This clonotype is large. This chain joins TRBV12-3 or TRBV12-4 and TRBJ1-2; maybe TRBD1 (6 bases). This CDR3 region has 12 residues. V lost 6 bases and J lost 8, with 13 bases in between. CDR3 protein: CASRVTGYGYTF. DNA of the CDR3: TGTGCCAGCAGGGTCACAGGGTACGGCTACACCTTC.

This clonotype is classed as medium-sized. The chain has TRBV12-3 or TRBV12-4 and TRBJ1-2; D is possibly TRBD1 (5 bases). V lost 7 bases to trimming and J lost 5 bases, with 20 bases between them. The CDR3 is made up of 15 amino acids. The CDR3 reads CASTSKGEPGYGYTF. CDR3 nucleotides: TGTGCCAGCACCTCAAAAGGGGAGCCTGGTTATGGCTACACCTTC.

As concerns this clonotype: A single base separates this from a much larger clone, so it may be a read error. The chain combines TRBV12-3 or TRBV12-4 with TRBJ1-2; maybe TRBD1 (5 bases). The CDR3 runs to 13 residues. CDR3 protein: CTSSEDGAYGYTF. In nucleotides, the CDR3 is TGTACCAGCAGTGAGGACGGGGCCTATGGCTACACCTTC.

This clonotype was seen many times. The chain couples TRBV12-3 or TRBV12-4 to TRBJ1-2; 9 bases fit TRBD1. The CDR3 length is 15 residues. The V and J ends lost 6 bases and 6 bases, in that order; junction bases with no gene match: 11. CDR3 sequence: CASSSSRDRADGYTF. CDR3 in DNA: TGTGCCAGCAGCTCGTCCCGGGACAGGGCCGATGGCTACACCTTC.

This clonotype is deemed medium-sized. The V and J genes are TRBV12-3 or TRBV12-4 and TRBJ1-2; 9 bases line up with TRBD1. The CDR3 extends over 17 amino acids. The trim removed 5 bases at V and 6 bases at J, leaving 16 bases unmatched. Here the CDR3 reads CASSPRGQGRPGDGYTF. CDR3 DNA sequence: TGTGCCAGCAGTCCCCGAGGACAGGGGCGTCCCGGCGATGGCTACACCTTC.

This clonotype is termed medium-sized. The rearrangement joins TRBV12-3 or TRBV12-4 to TRBJ1-2; 7 bases map to TRBD1. The CDR3 is made up of 13 amino acids. V trimming: 4 bases; J trimming: 8 bases; junction bases outside the gene matches: 7. CDR3: CASSSTGSRGYTF. CDR3 in DNA: TGTGCCAGCAGTTCGACAGGGAGTCGCGGCTACACCTTC.

There are a few counts of this clonotype. V gene TRBV12-3 or TRBV12-4 combines with J gene TRBJ1-2; no clear D. The CDR3 contains 13 residues. V dropped 5 bases and J dropped 3 bases, with 10 bases sitting between them. The CDR3 DNA follows: TGTGCCAGCAGTCACAGAGTGGACTATGGCTACACCTTC. It is translated as CASSHRVDYGYTF.

The V gene is TRBV12-3 or TRBV12-4, the J gene TRBJ1-2, with TRBD1 as a possible D gene (6 bases). Trimming cost V 7 bases and J 5 bases, with 11 bases left between them. The CDR3 is made up of 12 amino acids. CDR3 nucleotides: TGTGCCAGCAACGTGGACAGTTATGGCTACACCTTC. It codes for CASNVDSYGYTF.

Regarding this clonotype: A read error may account for a junction end that differs from germline. The genes are TRBV12-3 or TRBV12-4 and TRBJ1-2; D call uncertain. The CDR3 has 12 residues. In DNA form, the CDR3 reads TGTACCAGCAGTTTCGCGGTGTATGGCTACACCTTC. As protein: CTSSFAVYGYTF.

By sample fraction, this clonotype is medium-sized. The gene calls are TRBV12-3 or TRBV12-4 and TRBJ1-2; 9 nucleotides match TRBD1. The CDR3 loop spans 14 amino acids. V was clipped by 4 bases and J by 6 bases; unmatched bases: 6. CDR3 region: CASSSDRGRNGYTF. Here the CDR3 DNA reads TGTGCCAGCAGTTCGGACAGGGGTAGGAATGGCTACACCTTC.

This clonotype is labeled medium-sized. The V and J genes are TRBV12-3 or TRBV12-4 and TRBJ1-2; perhaps TRBD1 as D (5 bases). The CDR3 has 13 amino acids. With 7 bases removed from V and 2 bases from J, the gap between germline ends came to 11 bases. The chain's CDR3 is CASTLTANYGYTF. The CDR3 nucleotides read TGTGCCAGCACCTTGACAGCCAACTATGGCTACACCTTC.

This chain uses TRBV12-3 or TRBV12-4 with TRBJ1-2; 8 bases agree with TRBD1. CDR3 size: 15 residues. J was trimmed by 4 bases and V by 5 bases; bases with no gene match: 9. CDR3 coding DNA: TGTGCCAGCAGTCTAAGACAGGGGTCCGTCTATGGCTACACCTTC. Translating it yields CASSLRQGSVYGYTF.

This clonotype was counted between two and nine times. The chain combines TRBV12-3 or TRBV12-4 with TRBJ1-2; TRBD1 aligns across 9 bases. The CDR3 sequence is 15 residues long. The V segment lost 4 bases and the J segment 6 bases; nucleotides outside the gene matches: 9. CDR3 in DNA: TGTGCCAGCAGTTCCCTAGGACAGGGGCTGGATGGCTACACCTTC. Translating gives CASSSLGQGLDGYTF.

This chain uses TRBV12-3 or TRBV12-4 with TRBJ1-2, with D hard to call. The V end lost 3 bases, the J end lost 6 bases, and 5 bases lay between the germline ends. The CDR3 loop spans 11 amino acids. The CDR3 loop is CASSFTDGYTF. The CDR3 DNA sequence: TGTGCCAGCAGTTTCACGGATGGCTACACCTTC.

This clonotype is labeled medium-sized. V and J are TRBV12-3 or TRBV12-4 and TRBJ1-2; a possible D gene is TRBD1 (6 bases). V gave up 0 bases and J gave up 8 bases, with 7 bases separating them. The CDR3 is made up of 12 amino acids. As DNA, the CDR3 is TGTGCCAGCAGTTTAGCAGACAGGGGCTACACCTTC. Residues: CASSLADRGYTF.

This clonotype was observed many times. The chain carries TRBV12-3 or TRBV12-4 and TRBJ1-2; no definite D call. This CDR3 region has 13 residues. The V end lost 5 bases, the J end lost 2 bases, and 9 bases lay between the germline ends. The CDR3 reads CASSPQANYGYTF. CDR3 coding DNA: TGTGCCAGCAGTCCGCAGGCGAACTATGGCTACACCTTC.

This clonotype was counted ten times or more. The rearrangement joins TRBV12-3 or TRBV12-4 to TRBJ1-2, with unresolved D. The CDR3 length is 14 residues. V dropped 8 bases and J dropped 3 bases, with 16 bases sitting between them. CDR3 in DNA: TGTGCCAGCGCTTGGACGGGCAATTACTATGGCTACACCTTC. Translation: CASAWTGNYYGYTF.

The chain employs TRBV12-3 or TRBV12-4 and TRBJ1-2; 7 bases agree with TRBD1. The CDR3 consists of 14 residues. The trim removed 8 bases at V and 4 bases at J, leaving 10 bases unmatched. CDR3 amino acids: CASYRQGGIYGYTF. CDR3 nucleotides: TGTGCCAGCTACCGACAGGGAGGGATCTATGGCTACACCTTC.

This chain joins TRBV12-3 or TRBV12-4 and TRBJ1-2, with 7 bases that match TRBD1. This CDR3 is built from 14 residues. The V and J ends lost 10 bases and 0 bases, in that order; junction bases with no gene match: 8. CDR3 DNA sequence: TGTGCCACTGGACAGGAGTCCACTAACTATGGCTACACCTTC. Translating gives CATGQESTNYGYTF.

This clonotype was seen only a few times. The chain combines TRBV12-3 or TRBV12-4 with TRBJ1-2; 7 positions agree with TRBD1. V trimming: 8 bases; J trimming: 3 bases; junction bases outside the gene matches: 3. This CDR3 region has 12 residues. CDR3 bases: TGTGCCAGCCGGGACAGCTACTATGGCTACACCTTC. Its protein is CASRDSYYGYTF.

This clonotype was seen repeatedly, ten times or more. The V call is TRBV12-3 or TRBV12-4, the J call TRBJ1-2; D is uncertain. The V end lost 3 bases, the J end lost 7 bases, and 9 bases lay between the germline ends. The CDR3 runs 12 residues. The CDR3 DNA sequence: TGTGCCAGCAGTTTTGACCGATCTGGCTACACCTTC. Encoded protein: CASSFDRSGYTF.

This clonotype is judged medium-sized. The chain links TRBV12-3 or TRBV12-4 to TRBJ1-2, with TRBD1 as a possible D gene (5 bases). V lost 5 bases to trimming and J lost 7 bases, with 8 bases between them. This CDR3 has 11 residues. In nucleotides, the CDR3 is TGTGCCAGCAGTCCAGGGCTTGGCTACACCTTC. This sequence encodes CASSPGLGYTF.

V gene TRBV12-3 or TRBV12-4 combines with J gene TRBJ1-2, with D hard to call. There are 12 residues in the CDR3. Trimming cost V 11 bases and J 4 bases, with 14 bases left between them. The chain's CDR3 is CASARGGYGYTF. CDR3 sequence (DNA): TGTGCCTCCGCCCGGGGAGGCTATGGCTACACCTTC.

Relative to its sample, this clonotype is medium-sized. The chain joins TRBV12-3 or TRBV12-4 to TRBJ1-2; D unresolved. V lost 6 bases to trimming and J lost 5 bases, with 13 bases between them. This CDR3 contains 13 residues. CDR3 DNA: TGTGCCAGCAGCCCCTCCTTGTCTTATGGCTACACCTTC. Amino acids: CASSPSLSYGYTF.

The chain is built from TRBV12-3 or TRBV12-4 and TRBJ1-2; the D is unclear. The CDR3 spans 13 residues. V lost 1 base and J lost 3, with 6 bases in between. CDR3 in amino acids: CASSLGQYYGYTF. DNA of the CDR3: TGTGCCAGCAGTTTAGGGCAGTACTATGGCTACACCTTC.

This clonotype was counted ten times or more. The chain is built from TRBV12-3 or TRBV12-4 and TRBJ1-2, with 7 nucleotides matching TRBD1. The CDR3 contains 13 residues. Germline trimming cut 5 bases from V and 7 bases from J; bases unmatched to any gene: 7. DNA of the CDR3: TGTGCCAGCAGTCCTACAGGGGCTCGTGGCTACACCTTC. Protein: CASSPTGARGYTF.

This clonotype is termed medium-sized (0.01 to 0.1%). This chain joins TRBV12-3 or TRBV12-4 and TRBJ1-2; D gene uncertain. The CDR3 runs 13 residues. Trimming removed 3 bases at V and 2 bases at J, with 7 bases between. CDR3 DNA: TGTGCCAGCAGTTTCCATGGGAACTATGGCTACACCTTC. This translates into CASSFHGNYGYTF.

The table lists this clonotype with many counts. The J gene is TRBJ1-2, the V gene TRBV12-3 or TRBV12-4, with 9 bases aligning to TRBD1. Trimming took 4 bases from V and 6 from J; bases not matched to a gene: 3. The CDR3 sequence is 13 residues long. The CDR3 region is CASSWDREDGYTF. In nucleotides, the CDR3 is TGTGCCAGCAGTTGGGACAGGGAGGATGGCTACACCTTC.